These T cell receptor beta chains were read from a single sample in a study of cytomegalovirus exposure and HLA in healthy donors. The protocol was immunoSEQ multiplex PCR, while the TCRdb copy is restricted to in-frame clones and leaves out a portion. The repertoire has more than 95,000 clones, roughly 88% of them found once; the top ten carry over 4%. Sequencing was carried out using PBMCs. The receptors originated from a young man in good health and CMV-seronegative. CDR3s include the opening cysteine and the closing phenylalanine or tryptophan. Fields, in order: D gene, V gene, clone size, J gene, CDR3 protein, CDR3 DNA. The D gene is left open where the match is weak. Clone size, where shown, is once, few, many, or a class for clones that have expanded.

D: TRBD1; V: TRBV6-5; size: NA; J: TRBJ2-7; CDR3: CASSYGTGFYEQYF; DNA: TGTGCCAGCAGTTACGGGACAGGGTTCTACGAGCAGTACTTC
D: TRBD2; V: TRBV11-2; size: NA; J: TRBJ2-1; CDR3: CASSLQLAGAEDEQFF; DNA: TGTGCCAGCAGCTTACAACTAGCGGGAGCTGAGGATGAGCAGTTCTTC
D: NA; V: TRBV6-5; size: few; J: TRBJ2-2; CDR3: CASSYFSGTNTGELFF; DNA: TGTGCCAGCAGTTACTTTTCGGGGACGAACACCGGGGAGCTGTTTTTT
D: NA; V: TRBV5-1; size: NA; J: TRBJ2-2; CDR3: CASSLGASNTGELFF; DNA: TGCGCCAGCAGCTTGGGGGCCTCGAACACCGGGGAGCTGTTTTTT
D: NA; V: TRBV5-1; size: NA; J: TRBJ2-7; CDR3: CASSLAYGGYEQYF; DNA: TGCGCCAGCAGCTTGGCCTACGGGGGCTACGAGCAGTACTTC
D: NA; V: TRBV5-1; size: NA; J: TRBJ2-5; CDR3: CASSLGDRGNSQETQYF; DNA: TGCGCCAGCAGCTTGGGAGATCGGGGGAACTCCCAAGAGACCCAGTACTTC
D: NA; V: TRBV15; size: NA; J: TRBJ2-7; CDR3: CATSRDPTGRTYF; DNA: TGTGCCACCAGCAGAGATCCCACAGGCAGAACGTACTTC
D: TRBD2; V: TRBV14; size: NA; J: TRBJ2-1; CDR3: CASASGLAGFNEQFF; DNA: TGTGCCAGCGCAAGCGGACTAGCGGGCTTCAATGAGCAGTTCTTC
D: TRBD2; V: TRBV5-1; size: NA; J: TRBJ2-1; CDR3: CASSLPSGLREQFF; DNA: TGCGCCAGCAGCTTACCTAGCGGTCTGCGGGAGCAGTTCTTC
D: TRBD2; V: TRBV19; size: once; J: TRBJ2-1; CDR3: CASSTGGRYNEQFF; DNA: TGTGCCAGTAGTACGGGAGGAAGGTACAATGAGCAGTTCTTC
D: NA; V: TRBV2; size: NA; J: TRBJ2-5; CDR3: CASLLEKTQYF; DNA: TGTGCCAGCCTCCTGGAGAAGACCCAGTACTTC
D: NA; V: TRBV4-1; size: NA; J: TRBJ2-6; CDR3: CASSPRQAAGANVLTF; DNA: TGCGCCAGCAGCCCGCGACAGGCCGCAGGGGCCAACGTCCTGACTTTC
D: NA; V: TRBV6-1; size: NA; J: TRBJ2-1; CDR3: CASSETISGRNHNEQFF; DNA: TGTGCCAGCAGTGAAACCATTTCGGGTCGAAACCACAATGAGCAGTTCTTC
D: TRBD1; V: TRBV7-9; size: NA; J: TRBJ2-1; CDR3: CASSFAGTGGHNEQFF; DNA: TGTGCCAGCAGCTTCGCCGGGACAGGGGGGCACAATGAGCAGTTCTTC
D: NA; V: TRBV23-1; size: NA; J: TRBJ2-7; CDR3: CASSQSFRTMKDEQYF; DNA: TGCGCCAGCAGTCAATCTTTTAGGACAATGAAAGACGAGCAGTACTTC
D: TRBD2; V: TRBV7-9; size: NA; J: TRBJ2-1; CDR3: CASSSGTSGTNEQFF; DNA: TGTGCCAGCAGCTCCGGGACTAGCGGGACCAATGAGCAGTTCTTC
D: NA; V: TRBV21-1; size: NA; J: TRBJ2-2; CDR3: CASSSGTGGEMRGYTGELFF; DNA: TGTGCCAGCAGCAGCGGGACAGGGGGCGAGATGAGGGGATACACCGGGGAGCTGTTTTTT